The rows below give T cell receptor beta chains drawn from one sample of a study of blood T cell repertoires in COVID-19. The data were produced by immunoSEQ multiplex PCR, yet TCRdb's version contains in-frame clones alone and is incomplete. The data contain 95,000 to 110,000 clones, approximately 91% of them singletons. Sequencing was performed on peripheral blood. These receptors all stem from a human donor in a cohort sampled during active COVID-19. Both conserved end residues are part of each CDR3. Each record gives: J gene, V gene, D gene, clone size, CDR3 protein, CDR3 DNA. A D gene is named only where the DNA matches it firmly. Expanded clones are given a class, and other clones once, few, many or no size at all.

j_call: TRBJ1-1; v_call: TRBV29-1; d_call: .; clone_size: .; cdr3_aa: CSVEVGHSSTEAFF; cdr3_nt: TGCAGCGTTGAAGTGGGGCATTCGAGCACTGAAGCTTTCTTT
j_call: TRBJ1-2; v_call: TRBV27; d_call: TRBD1; clone_size: .; cdr3_aa: CASSSGTDFYGYTF; cdr3_nt: TGTGCCAGCAGTTCAGGGACAGATTTCTATGGCTACACCTTC
j_call: TRBJ2-6; v_call: TRBV19; d_call: TRBD1; clone_size: .; cdr3_aa: CASSIGYGTASSGANVLTF; cdr3_nt: TGTGCCAGTAGTATAGGATACGGGACAGCGAGCTCTGGGGCCAACGTCCTGACTTTC
j_call: TRBJ1-5; v_call: TRBV5-6; d_call: TRBD1; clone_size: .; cdr3_aa: CASSRAPGGDQPQHF; cdr3_nt: TGTGCCAGCAGTAGAGCGCCAGGGGGCGATCAGCCCCAGCATTTT
j_call: TRBJ2-2; v_call: TRBV12-3/TRBV12-4; d_call: .; clone_size: .; cdr3_aa: CASSLDRAGPIF; cdr3_nt: TGTGCCAGCAGTTTAGACAGGGCTGGGCCCATTTTT
j_call: TRBJ1-2; v_call: TRBV15; d_call: .; clone_size: many; cdr3_aa: CATSIANTGNYGYTF; cdr3_nt: TGTGCCACCAGCATAGCCAATACAGGGAACTATGGCTACACCTTC
j_call: TRBJ1-1; v_call: TRBV5-1; d_call: .; clone_size: .; cdr3_aa: CASSLPQGTVNTEAFF; cdr3_nt: TGCGCCAGCAGCTTACCCCAGGGAACGGTGAACACTGAAGCTTTCTTT
j_call: TRBJ2-5; v_call: TRBV4-3; d_call: .; clone_size: once; cdr3_aa: CASSQGSGRNQETQYF; cdr3_nt: TGCGCCAGCAGCCAAGGAAGCGGAAGAAACCAAGAGACCCAGTACTTC
j_call: TRBJ1-5; v_call: TRBV6-1; d_call: .; clone_size: .; cdr3_aa: CASSERVDNQPQHF; cdr3_nt: TGTGCCAGCAGTGAACGCGTCGACAATCAGCCCCAGCATTTT
j_call: TRBJ1-5; v_call: TRBV28; d_call: .; clone_size: .; cdr3_aa: CASNSLTQPQHF; cdr3_nt: TGTGCCAGCAACAGCCTTACCCAGCCCCAGCATTTT
j_call: TRBJ1-5; v_call: TRBV7-2; d_call: TRBD1; clone_size: .; cdr3_aa: CASGGRGPTSNQPQHF; cdr3_nt: TGTGCCTCGGGTGGCAGGGGGCCGACTAGCAATCAGCCCCAGCATTTT
j_call: TRBJ2-5; v_call: TRBV9; d_call: TRBD2; clone_size: .; cdr3_aa: CASSVTSGGPQETQYF; cdr3_nt: TGTGCCAGCAGCGTCACTAGCGGGGGGCCCCAAGAGACCCAGTACTTC
j_call: TRBJ1-6; v_call: TRBV3-1/TRBV3-2; d_call: .; clone_size: once; cdr3_aa: CASSQEGLASSYNSPLHF; cdr3_nt: TGTGCCAGCAGCCAGGAGGGACTCGCGAGCTCCTATAATTCACCCCTCCACTTT
j_call: TRBJ2-7; v_call: TRBV7-2; d_call: .; clone_size: .; cdr3_aa: CASSAQAPWQYF; cdr3_nt: TGTGCCAGCAGTGCGCAGGCTCCATGGCAGTACTTC
j_call: TRBJ2-6; v_call: TRBV5-1; d_call: .; clone_size: .; cdr3_aa: CASSPRDTITGANVLTF; cdr3_nt: TGCGCCAGCAGCCCCCGGGACACAATTACTGGGGCCAACGTCCTGACTTTC
j_call: TRBJ2-3; v_call: TRBV11-2; d_call: .; clone_size: .; cdr3_aa: CASKLGGLTDTQYF; cdr3_nt: TGTGCCAGCAAATTAGGGGGACTAACAGATACGCAGTATTTT
j_call: TRBJ2-1; v_call: TRBV14; d_call: TRBD2; clone_size: .; cdr3_aa: CASSHRSSGREQFF; cdr3_nt: TGTGCCAGCAGCCACCGTTCTAGCGGGCGTGAGCAGTTCTTC
j_call: TRBJ2-1; v_call: TRBV29-1; d_call: .; clone_size: .; cdr3_aa: CSAADGLLGLNEQFF; cdr3_nt: TGCAGCGCCGCGGACGGATTACTAGGTTTAAATGAGCAGTTCTTC
j_call: TRBJ1-6; v_call: TRBV28; d_call: .; clone_size: .; cdr3_aa: CASHSPGGRGSPLHF; cdr3_nt: TGTGCCAGCCATTCACCGGGGGGCAGAGGTTCACCCCTCCACTTT
j_call: TRBJ1-5; v_call: TRBV5-3; d_call: .; clone_size: .; cdr3_aa: CARSGQSNQPQHF; cdr3_nt: TGTGCCAGATCAGGACAGTCGAATCAGCCCCAGCATTTT
j_call: TRBJ1-2; v_call: TRBV6-5; d_call: .; clone_size: .; cdr3_aa: CASSQGPRYGYTF; cdr3_nt: TGTGCCAGTTCTCAGGGCCCCCGCTATGGCTACACCTTC
j_call: TRBJ1-2; v_call: TRBV27; d_call: .; clone_size: .; cdr3_aa: CASSLYGAHGYTF; cdr3_nt: TGTGCCAGCAGTTTATATGGGGCCCATGGCTACACCTTC
j_call: TRBJ1-2; v_call: TRBV28; d_call: .; clone_size: .; cdr3_aa: CASSTDSYGYTF; cdr3_nt: TGTGCCAGCAGCACGGACAGCTATGGCTACACCTTC
j_call: TRBJ1-1; v_call: TRBV29-1; d_call: TRBD1; clone_size: .; cdr3_aa: CSAHDRGRNTEAFF; cdr3_nt: TGCAGCGCCCATGACAGGGGACGGAACACTGAAGCTTTCTTT
j_call: TRBJ1-6; v_call: TRBV19; d_call: TRBD1; clone_size: few; cdr3_aa: CASKDGDRGRPLHF; cdr3_nt: TGTGCCAGTAAGGATGGGGACAGGGGGAGACCCCTCCACTTT
j_call: TRBJ1-4; v_call: TRBV7-8; d_call: TRBD1; clone_size: .; cdr3_aa: CASSLLHRGTGENEKLFF; cdr3_nt: TGTGCCAGCAGCCTCCTCCACCGGGGGACAGGGGAGAATGAAAAACTGTTTTTT
j_call: TRBJ2-7; v_call: TRBV9; d_call: TRBD2; clone_size: .; cdr3_aa: CASSVGSSGIYEQYF; cdr3_nt: TGTGCCAGCAGCGTAGGCTCTAGCGGGATCTACGAGCAGTACTTC
j_call: TRBJ2-2; v_call: TRBV4-1; d_call: .; clone_size: .; cdr3_aa: CASSHPGASGELFF; cdr3_nt: TGCGCCAGCAGCCACCCTGGGGCCTCCGGGGAGCTGTTTTTT